Described below is a single T cell receptor (beta chain) sequence and its context. This entry belongs to a study of CD8+CD57+ T cells in acquired aplastic anemia. Study as a whole: CD4+ and CD8+ cells, once sorted, gave DNA averaging roughly 3.2 ug.

Profiles of TCR beta VDJ and CDR3 were generated from a genomic DNA template. TCRdb processed the reads anew with MiXCR; each CDR3 protein has one entry. The repertoire holds over 40,000 distinct CDR3 sequences, 70% to 80% seen once, with about a third in the top ten. From germline, CDR1 is MNHNS and CDR2 SASEGT. Trimming stripped 6 bases from V and 12 bases from J, with 12 bases between. This CDR3 is 12 amino acids long. Sequencing was done on a sample of sorted CD4+, CD8+, or CD8+CD57+ T cells (not recorded which) from PBMCs. This TCR derives from a human donor in good health, serving as a control. The chain combines TRBV6-1 with TRBJ1-6; maybe TRBD1 (6 bases). The CDR3 nucleotides are TGTGCCAGCAGCCCTGACAGGCGACCCCTCCACTTT. It yields the protein CASSPDRRPLHF.